This T cell receptor beta chain was identified in a study of molecular identifiers for immune sequencing clone quantification listed by TCRdb under 2018. General notes on the study: For a replicate experiment, RNA from around 20,000 or 100,000 naive CD8 T cells was divided into five aliquots, of which four were sequenced. This methods study used CD8 T cells to benchmark TCR RNA copy counting and molecular-identifier clustering-based TCR repertoire sequencing (MIDCIRS).

Libraries of naive CD8 T cells were built from anywhere between about 17,000 and 1,000,000 sorted cells, with 10%, 30% or 50% of the purified RNA used. On a BD FACSAria II, naive CD8 T cells were FACS-sorted as CD8+CD4-CCR7+CD45RA+ and collected into RLT Plus buffer. Roughly ten TCR copies' worth of Jurkat RNA were spiked into roughly 17,000-1,100,000 naive CD8 T cell samples to test detection sensitivity. Enrichment of CD8 T cells was performed with RosetteSep CD8+ T Cell Enrichment Cocktail and Ficoll-Paque, after which ACK red cell lysis was carried out. General study outcomes and caveats: In CMV-specific effector cells, over 97% of molecules were held by clones above 20 RNA copies, whereas under 1% of molecules were held by such clones in naive cells. Without barcode sub-clustering, chimeric consensus sequences inflated TCR diversity; chimeras reached as high as 47%. Modeling estimated 2.5 to 3.5 recovered TCR RNA copies per cell, compared with about 9.3 by digital PCR, which implies roughly 27% capture efficiency. Highly expanded clone sizes could be underestimated if identical TCR molecules share a barcode. Spiked-in Jurkat TCR RNA equivalent to a single cell was reported to be detectable even among approximately 900,000 naive CD8 T cells. Naive libraries contained spiked-in Jurkat TCR RNA (more than 9 copies' worth), which is not part of the donor repertoire.

In the germline V gene, CDR1 corresponds to SQVTM and CDR2 to ANQGSEA. The CDR3, cysteine through phenylalanine, is 14 amino acids long. Only CDR3 DNA remains: 42 bases, in frame from the first base. The junction carries 18 bases between V and J, which are trimmed by 5 bases and 4 bases respectively. This clonotype was detected ten times or more. It lacks a known antigen. Base qualities were left out, and no much larger clone turns up one base away. The library was produced with PCR. Sequencing was performed on an Illumina HiSeq 4000. Bulk TCR libraries were made following a previously described method, with the TCR primers given in Table S5. Purification of total RNA was performed with the Qiagen AllPrep DNA/RNA kit. Reads from multiple sequencing runs of the same library were pooled before analysis. On the authors' methods: Only reads with exact TCR constant sequence were kept, trimmed to 150 nt, and grouped by their 12-nt molecular barcodes. Reads within each barcode group were sub-clustered using a 15% Levenshtein threshold, and quality-weighted consensus sequences were constructed for each RNA molecule. Non-functional sequences were excluded, and lower-count sequences lying one edit away from another sequence were also excluded. Based on fitting two negative binomial distributions, any barcode sub-cluster with under 20% of the maximum read count was discarded. The public sequencing data were trimmed at Q25 with fastp and processed into clonotypes with MiXCR by TCRdb, which kept only in-frame beta chains. Each entry is one CDR3 protein sequence, shown with its most common DNA and genes. The V and J calls reflect TCRdb's pipeline rather than the authors' work. The table for this sample lists around 480,000 distinct CDR3 sequences; about 22% of them were counted only once. In total, the top ten clones hold approximately 0.84% of the sample.

The clonotype originates from a human donor in good health. Some libraries in this study had Jurkat cell RNA spiked in. Specimen: naive CD8+ T cells from blood, with Jurkat cell RNA spiked in. Read against the paper, the sample's cell subset or site label means: FACS-sorted CD8+CD4-CCR7+CD45RA+ naive T cells. Here the chain combines TRBV29-1 and TRBJ2-7; the D segment could be TRBD2, given 7 matching bases. The DNA sequence reads TGCAGCGTTCAACAGGGACTGGGAGGGTACGAGCAGTACTTC. Translated, it gives CSVQQGLGGYEQYF.